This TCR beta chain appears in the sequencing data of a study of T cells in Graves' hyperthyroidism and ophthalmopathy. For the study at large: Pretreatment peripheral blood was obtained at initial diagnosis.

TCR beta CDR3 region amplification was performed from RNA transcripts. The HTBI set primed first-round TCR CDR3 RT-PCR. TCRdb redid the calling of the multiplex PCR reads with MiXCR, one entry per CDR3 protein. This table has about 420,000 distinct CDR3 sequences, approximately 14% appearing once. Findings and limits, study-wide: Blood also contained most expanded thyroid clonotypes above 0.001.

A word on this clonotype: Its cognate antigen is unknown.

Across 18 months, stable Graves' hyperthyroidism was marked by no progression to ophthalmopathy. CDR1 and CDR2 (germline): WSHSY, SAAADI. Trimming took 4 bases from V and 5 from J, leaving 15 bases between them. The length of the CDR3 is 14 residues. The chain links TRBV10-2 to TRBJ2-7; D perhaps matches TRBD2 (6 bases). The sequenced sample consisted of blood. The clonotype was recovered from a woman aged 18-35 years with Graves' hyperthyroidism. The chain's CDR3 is CASSVAGRGHEQYF. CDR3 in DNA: TGCGCCAGCAGTGTTGCGGGGCGCGGCCACGAGCAGTACTTC.